This T cell receptor beta chain was captured by sequencing in a study of blood T cell repertoires in COVID-19. V was pared by 4 bases and J by 6 bases, with 19 bases between. Germline loops: CDR1 LNHDA, CDR2 SQIVND (reference sequence). The CDR3 contains 16 residues. Produced via immunoSEQ multiplex PCR; TCRdb's table is partial and in-frame only. This sample carries some 300,000 clones, roughly 84% of them seen once, and the ten largest clones take roughly 0.94%. This clone occurred once. The chain has TRBV19 and TRBJ1-5; D may be TRBD1 (5 bases). The TCR originated in a woman younger than 45 who had recovered from COVID-19. Material for sequencing was PBMCs or T cells enriched from blood (not recorded which). CDR3 sequence: CASSTLIGAASQPQHF. The CDR3 DNA follows: TGTGCCAGTAGTACCCTTATTGGGGCGGCAAGTCAGCCCCAGCATTTT.